This TCR beta chain derives from a study of shared clonotypes between healthy human individuals. Of note for this clone: Its antigen is not known.

The study, taken as a whole, reports: Sampling was confined to blood; repertoires within tissues likely differ. In general, naive subsets displayed greater estimated richness than memory subsets did. Among donors, sharing of clonotypes was expected to be affected by sequencing depth.

The protocol was immunoSEQ multiplex PCR, while the TCRdb copy is restricted to in-frame clones and leaves out a portion. The table has over a million clones, roughly 97% seen once; the top ten hold over 1%. Trimming took off 3 bases at V and 4 bases at J, with 13 bases between the two ends. Germline CDR1 is SNHLY and CDR2 is FYNNEI. The CDR3 extends over 15 amino acids. The specimen sequenced was naive CD4+ T cells sorted from blood. As for subset: CD45RA+ positively selected. The TCR sequence derives from a man aged 30 to 39 in good health. The rearrangement links TRBV2 to TRBJ1-5; D is perhaps TRBD1 (6 bases). The CDR3 region has the DNA TGTGCCAGCAGTGATGGGGGGGCCCGGAATCAGCCCCAGCATTTT. The encoded protein is CASSDGGARNQPQHF.